Below are 12 T cell receptor beta chains sequenced from a single sample in a study of T-cell memory formation after mild COVID-19. TCRdb itself ran the 5' RACE reads through MiXCR, one entry per CDR3 protein. The sample shows hundreds of thousands of distinct CDR3 sequences, 15% to 20% of them seen only once. What was sequenced was PBMCs or a T cell subset sorted from them (not recorded which). All receptors derive from a man aged 18-30 years who had mild COVID-19 (a few samples of this study predate the infection). Cell type and time point are not known.

The rearrangement links TRBV11-2 to TRBJ2-1; either TRBD1 or TRBD2 may supply D (5 bases each). Germline values: CDR1 SGHAT, CDR2 FQNNGV. The CDR3 extends over 18 amino acids. Trimming took 8 bases from V and 6 from J, leaving 29 bases between them. This CDR3 is CASAIPGPRKGWPNEQFF. For the CDR3, the DNA is TGTGCCAGCGCAATCCCGGGGCCCCGGAAGGGATGGCCCAATGAGCAGTTCTTC.

DNA of the CDR3: TGTGCCAGCAATTCTGACCGGGGGGGCACAGATACGCAGTATTTT. Amino acids: CASNSDRGGTDTQYF. The chain uses TRBV12-3 or TRBV12-4 and TRBJ2-3; TRBD2 agrees at 7 bases. The CDR3 length is 15 residues. J gave up 1 base and V 7 bases, and 8 bases lay outside the gene matches.

This clonotype was seen a handful of times. DNA for the CDR3: TGCGCCAGCAGCCGACTCGTTGGGTTCTACACTGAAGCTTTCTTT. Its translation is CASSRLVGFYTEAFF. The chain recombines TRBV4-3 with TRBJ1-1; no reliable D call. V lost 4 bases and J lost 3, with 15 bases in between. CDR3 length: 15 residues. Germline CDR1 is LGHNA and CDR2 is YSLEER.

This clonotype came up a few times. The gene calls are TRBV6-5 and TRBJ2-5; 12 nucleotides agree with TRBD2. Germline V CDR1 and CDR2: MNHEY, SVGAGI. The CDR3 sequence is 16 residues long. The V gene end was trimmed by 4 bases and the J gene end by 2 bases; junction bases not matched to a gene: 5. The CDR3 DNA reads TGTGCCAGCAGTTCTCGACTAGCGGGGGATCAAGAGACCCAGTACTTC. This translates into CASSSRLAGDQETQYF.

This clonotype was seen a few times. The junction differs from germline at one of its ends, possibly a read error. The V call is TRBV4-1, the J call TRBJ1-2; no firm D call. Germline assignment: CDR1 MGHRA and CDR2 YSYEKL. The CDR3 runs 13 residues. In DNA, the CDR3 is TGCGCCAGCAGCTATCAAGATACGGGGATCGGGAATTTC. Translated: CASSYQDTGIGNF.

This clonotype occurred a few times. The chain carries TRBV14 and TRBJ2-7; the match to TRBD1 covers 7 bases. After removal of 2 bases from V and 3 bases from J, the junction contained 4 bases not matched to a gene. This CDR3 spans 14 amino acids. The germline gives CDR1 SGHDN, CDR2 FVKESK. CDR3 nucleotides: TGTGCCAGCAGCCAAACAGGGGATAACTACGAGCAGTACGTC. Its protein product is CASSQTGDNYEQYV.

This clonotype was observed a few times. The V gene is TRBV4-3, the J gene TRBJ2-3; D might be TRBD1 (5 bases). The CDR3 length is 14 residues. Germline V gives CDR1 LGHNA, CDR2 YSLEER. The V end lost 2 bases, the J end lost 6 bases, and 12 bases lay between the germline ends. The CDR3 protein is CASSQMTWGDTQYF. The DNA of the CDR3 is TGCGCCAGCAGCCAAATGACATGGGGCGATACGCAGTATTTT.

This chain connects TRBV5-1 to TRBJ2-2; possible D gene TRBD2, 6 bases. The CDR3 extends over 14 amino acids. V lost 4 bases to trimming and J lost 3 bases, with 10 bases between them. Germline loops: CDR1 SGHRS, CDR2 YFSETQ. In nucleotides, the CDR3 is TGCGCCAGCAGCGAGGGACTCGACACCGGGGAGCTGTTTTTT. This encodes CASSEGLDTGELFF. Looking up the rest from reference TRBV5-1 and TRBJ2-2 gives the full variable domain: KAGVTQTPRYLIKTRGQQVTLSCSPISGHRSVSWYQQTPGQGLQFLFEYFSETQRNKGNFPGRFSGRQFSNSRSEMNVSTLELGDSALYLCASSEGLDTGELFFGEGSRLTVL.

This clonotype was seen only a few times. The chain combines TRBV5-4 with TRBJ1-1, with D tentatively TRBD1 (6 bases). This CDR3 contains 15 residues. Deletions cut 4 bases from V and 4 bases from J, with 17 bases between. Germline V gives CDR1 SGHNT, CDR2 YYREEE (reference sequence). The CDR3 loop reads CASSPRGGSVTEAFF. Here the CDR3 DNA reads TGTGCCAGCAGCCCTCGAGGGGGTTCGGTCACTGAAGCTTTCTTT.

This clonotype was counted a few times. The rearrangement links TRBV28 to TRBJ2-5, with D hard to call. There are 12 residues in the CDR3. CDR1 is MDHEN and CDR2 is SYDVKM in the germline V gene. With 3 bases removed from V and 9 bases from J, the gap between germline ends came to 11 bases. The CDR3 DNA sequence: TGTGCCAGCAGTTTCTTCTTCGAGGCCCAGTACTTC. Amino acids: CASSFFFEAQYF.

This clonotype was counted a few times. The chain is built from TRBV9 and TRBJ2-1; the match to TRBD1 covers 9 bases. Per the germline V gene, CDR1 is SGDLS and CDR2 is YYNGEE. The CDR3 sequence is 17 residues long. V lost 3 bases and J lost 5; bases outside the gene matches: 12. The CDR3 bases are TGTGCCAGCAGCGGCGGCCCCGGGACAGGGCGGGACAATGAGCAGTTCTTC. Amino acids: CASSGGPGTGRDNEQFF.

The gene calls are TRBV6-5 and TRBJ2-7, with D perhaps TRBD2 (6 bases). This CDR3 spans 13 amino acids. Per germline, CDR1 MNHEY and CDR2 SVGAGI. With 5 bases removed from V and 6 bases from J, the gap between germline ends came to 14 bases. The DNA of the CDR3 is TGTGCCAGCAGTCGGAGGCGGGGATCCGAGCAGTACTTC. It encodes CASSRRRGSEQYF.